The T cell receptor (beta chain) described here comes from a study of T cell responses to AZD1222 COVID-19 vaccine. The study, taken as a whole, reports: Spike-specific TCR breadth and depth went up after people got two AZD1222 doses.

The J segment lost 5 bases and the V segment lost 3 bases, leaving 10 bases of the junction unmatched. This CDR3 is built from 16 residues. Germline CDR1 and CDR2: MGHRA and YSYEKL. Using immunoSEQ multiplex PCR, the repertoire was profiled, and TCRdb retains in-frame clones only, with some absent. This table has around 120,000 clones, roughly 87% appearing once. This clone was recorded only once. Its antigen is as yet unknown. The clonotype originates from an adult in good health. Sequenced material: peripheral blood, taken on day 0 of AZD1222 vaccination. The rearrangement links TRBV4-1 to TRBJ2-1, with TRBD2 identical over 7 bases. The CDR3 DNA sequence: TGCGCCAGCAGCCATCAATTCGGGAGGTCGAACAATGAGCAGTTCTTC. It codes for CASSHQFGRSNNEQFF.